The subject of this entry is one T cell receptor (beta chain). The primer mix had 60 Vbeta and 13 Jbeta primers. Profiled with immunoSEQ multiplex PCR; TCRdb holds only in-frame clones, not every one. The sample contains 250,000 to 350,000 clones, roughly 70% of which appear only once. This entry is derived from a study of cytomegalovirus exposure and HLA in healthy donors. The donors (healthy individuals) were bone marrow donors. Germline V gives CDR1 MNHEY, CDR2 SVGAGI. This CDR3 has 16 amino acids. Trimming took 0 bases from V and 3 from J; bases not matched to a gene: 4. Sequenced: PBMCs. The chain has TRBV6-5 and TRBJ2-5; 10 bases align to TRBD1. This receptor was identified in a female donor in good health and CMV-seronegative. In nucleotides, the CDR3 is TGTGCCAGCAGTTACTCAACCGGGACAGGGGAAGAGACCCAGTACTTC. Its protein is CASSYSTGTGEETQYF.